The sequence of this T cell receptor beta chain was determined in a study of shared clonotypes between healthy human individuals. Overall study: Three plates each covered CD4 naive and memory; CD8 naive two, CD8 memory one.

General observations from the study: Sequencing of the sorted subsets was shown by rarefaction to be incomplete despite large depth. The sharing of 4.5% to 5.5% of naive CD4 clonotypes was seen across a handful of donors.

CDR1 is KGHSH and CDR2 is LQKENI in the germline V gene. V lost 0 bases to trimming and J lost 0 bases, with 3 bases between them. This CDR3 contains 13 residues. This clone has just a few counts. Its matching antigen is unknown. Other nucleotide sequences in the sample specify the same CDR3. Genomic DNA of every subset was divided equally among multiple immunoSEQ plates. Assay: immunoSEQ multiplex PCR; the TCRdb copy retains only in-frame clones and omits some. The sample has about 1.5 million clones, approximately 97% seen once. The sequencing input was naive CD4+ T cells sorted from blood. Subset defined: CD45RA+ positively selected. The receptor was derived from a man younger than 40 in good health. This chain connects TRBV18 to TRBJ2-7; D is ambiguous. In DNA form, the CDR3 reads TGTGCCAGCTCACCACCTAGCTCCTACGAGCAGTACTTC. Its translation: CASSPPSSYEQYF.